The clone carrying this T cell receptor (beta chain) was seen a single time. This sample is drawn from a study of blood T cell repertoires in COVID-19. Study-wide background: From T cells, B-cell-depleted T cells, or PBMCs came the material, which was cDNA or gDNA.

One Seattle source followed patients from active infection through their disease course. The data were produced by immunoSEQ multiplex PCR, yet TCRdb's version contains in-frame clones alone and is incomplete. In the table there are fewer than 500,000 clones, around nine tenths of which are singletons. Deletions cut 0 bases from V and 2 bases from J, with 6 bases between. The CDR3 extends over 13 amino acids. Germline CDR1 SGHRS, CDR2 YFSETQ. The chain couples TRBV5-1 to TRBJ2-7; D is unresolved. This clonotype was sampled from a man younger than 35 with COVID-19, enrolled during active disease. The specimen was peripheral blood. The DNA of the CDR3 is TGCGCCAGCAGCTTGGATTATACCTACGAGCAGTACTTC. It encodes CASSLDYTYEQYF.